Listed below are T cell receptor beta chains from one sample, sequenced in a study. TCRdb fed the 5' RACE reads into MiXCR, producing one record per CDR3 protein. This sample has some 44,000 distinct CDR3 sequences; roughly 30% occur once, and the top ten carry just over 4%. The sample comprised tumor-infiltrating memory CD4+ T cells sorted from the breast tumor. The receptors stem from a female donor with breast cancer. The CDR3 runs from the conserved cysteine through the conserved F or W. Each record gives: J gene, D gene, V gene, clone size, CDR3 DNA, CDR3 protein. A D gene is named only where the DNA matches it firmly. Rows may omit the clone size; those that give it use once, few, many or a size class.

TRBJ2-3 - TRBV6-2/TRBV6-3 many TGTGCCAGCAGTTACAGGTTGGGGACGCAGTATTTT CASSYRLGTQYF
TRBJ2-7 - TRBV6-2/TRBV6-3 - TGTGCCAGCAGTTACCCAACAGGGTCCTACGAGCAGTACTTC CASSYPTGSYEQYF
TRBJ2-3 TRBD2 TRBV7-2 many TGTGCCAGCACCTCCGGGACTAGCGGGAGCGCAGATACGCAGTATTTT CASTSGTSGSADTQYF
TRBJ2-3 - TRBV29-1 - TGCAGCGTTGACCCGACAGATACGCAGTATTTT CSVDPTDTQYF
TRBJ2-1 TRBD1 TRBV3-1 - TGTGCCAGCAGCCCAGGGGGTGAGCAGTTCTTC CASSPGGEQFF
TRBJ2-5 TRBD2 TRBV20-1 few TGCAGTGCTAGAGATGAGGCGCGGGGGGTAGGAGAGACCCAGTACTTC CSARDEARGVGETQYF
TRBJ2-7 - TRBV7-9 - TGTGCCAGCAGCTTAGCGGACGAGCAGTACTTC CASSLADEQYF
TRBJ2-6 TRBD1 TRBV2 - TGTGCCAGCAGCACGGACAGGGACCGGGGAGGGGCCAACGTCCTGACTTTC CASSTDRDRGGANVLTF
TRBJ2-4 - TRBV5-5 - TGTGCCAGCAGCTTGGAGTGGGGCAAAAACATTCAGTACTTC CASSLEWGKNIQYF
TRBJ2-1 - TRBV12-3/TRBV12-4 - TGTGCCAGCAGCAGTTTCAGTGGTGCGTTTCGGATCTTC CASSSFSGAFRIF
TRBJ2-1 - TRBV20-1 - TGCAGTGCTAGTCAGCACCCTGAGCAGTTCTTC CSASQHPEQFF
TRBJ2-2 - TRBV20-1 few TGCAGTGCTAGAGATCCTCTAGCGAGGAACACCGGGGAGCTGTTTTTT CSARDPLARNTGELFF
TRBJ2-5 - TRBV6-1 - TGTGCCAGCATTCAAGGAGGGGCCGAAGAGACCCAGTACTTC CASIQGGAEETQYF
TRBJ1-2 - TRBV6-2/TRBV6-3 few TGTGCCAGCAGCCACAACAAGGAAGGCTACACCTTC CASSHNKEGYTF
TRBJ2-2 - TRBV5-1 - TGCGCCAGCAGCTTGGCCTCAGGGACGATCTCCACCGGGGAGCTGTTTTTT CASSLASGTISTGELFF
TRBJ2-7 TRBD2 TRBV4-1 many TGCGCCAGCAGCCTTAGGCTAGCGGACTCCTACGAGCAGTACTTC CASSLRLADSYEQYF
TRBJ1-1 - TRBV24-1 - TGTGCCACCAGTTTAGGGATGAACACTGAAGCTTTCTTT CATSLGMNTEAFF
TRBJ2-7 TRBD2 TRBV12-3/TRBV12-4 few TGTGCCAGCAAAGGGACTAGCGGGAGCTACGAGCAGTACTTC CASKGTSGSYEQYF
TRBJ1-2 - TRBV3-1 many TGTGCCAGCAGCCAACTGGGTGTGTATGGCTACACCTTC CASSQLGVYGYTF
TRBJ2-1 TRBD1 TRBV12-3/TRBV12-4 - TGTGCCAGCAAAGAGGGGGCACTCAATGAGCAGTTCTTC CASKEGALNEQFF
TRBJ1-5 TRBD1 TRBV12-3/TRBV12-4 - TGTGCCAGCGGTTTATTTCGGACAGGGGCTCAGCCCCAGCATTTT CASGLFRTGAQPQHF
TRBJ2-1 TRBD2 TRBV24-1 few TGTGCCACCAGTGATTGGGGACTAGCGGGGACCAGTGAGCAGTTCTTC CATSDWGLAGTSEQFF
TRBJ1-2 - TRBV7-2 many TGTGCCAGCCTCGGAGCTAACTATGGCTACACCTTC CASLGANYGYTF
TRBJ2-1 TRBD1 TRBV20-1 - TGCAGTGCTAGAAAACAGGGGGCGAGCTATGAGCAGTTCTTC CSARKQGASYEQFF
TRBJ2-7 - TRBV10-2 - TGCGCCAGCAGTGGAAAAGCGACCTACGAGCAGTACTTC CASSGKATYEQYF
TRBJ2-4 TRBD1 TRBV29-1 - TGCAGCGTCGGACAGGGAGGCATTCAGTACTTC CSVGQGGIQYF
TRBJ1-4 - TRBV12-3/TRBV12-4 - TGTGCCAGCAGTTTAATCCCCAAACTGTTTTTT CASSLIPKLFF
TRBJ1-1 TRBD1 TRBV20-1 many TGCAGTGCTAGTGGGACAGGGAACACTGAAGCTTTCTTT CSASGTGNTEAFF
TRBJ2-3 - TRBV7-9 few TGTGCCAGCAGCCGATCTAAGGGGGGAGATACGCAGTATTTT CASSRSKGGDTQYF
TRBJ2-1 - TRBV20-1 few TGCAGTGCTAGAGGGATGTTGGACAATGAGCAGTTCTTC CSARGMLDNEQFF
TRBJ2-1 TRBD1 TRBV7-8 few TGTGCCAGCAGCTTAGCGCTAGGGACAGGGAACAATGAGCAGTTCTTC CASSLALGTGNNEQFF
TRBJ2-2 TRBD1 TRBV5-1 - TGCGCCAGCACCAGACAGGGTTCGGGCACCGGGGAGCTGTTTTTT CASTRQGSGTGELFF
TRBJ2-1 TRBD2 TRBV20-1 once TGCGGTGCTAGTGATGGACTAGCGGGAAATGAGCAGTGCTTC CGASDGLAGNEQCF
TRBJ1-1 - TRBV20-1 - TGCAGTGCTAGAAATAATAGGGGAAGGTCCGGAGCTTTCTTT CSARNNRGRSGAFF
TRBJ2-1 - TRBV5-1 - TGCGCCAGCAGCCTTAGACCCCCTCCCTACAATGAGCAGTTCTTC CASSLRPPPYNEQFF
TRBJ1-5 - TRBV27 - TGTGCCAGCAGTTCGAGTGCGGGGCAGCCCCAGCATTTT CASSSSAGQPQHF
TRBJ2-7 TRBD2 TRBV12-3/TRBV12-4 - TGTGCCAGCAGAGGGACTAGCGGGAGCAAGATCCACGAGCAGTACTTC CASRGTSGSKIHEQYF